The 28 T cell receptor beta chains given below trace back to one sample, sequenced in a study of blood T cell repertoires in COVID-19. Profiled with immunoSEQ multiplex PCR; TCRdb holds only in-frame clones, not every one. This table has around 190,000 clones, 60% to 85% appearing once. The material sequenced was peripheral blood. The source of these receptors is a woman between 50 and 59 years old with active or convalescent COVID-19.

The rearrangement joins TRBV28 to TRBJ1-5; the D is unclear. The CDR3 totals 14 residues. Trimming shortened V by 6 bases and J by 3 bases, and 12 bases separated the two germline ends. Germline V lookup: CDR1 MDHEN, CDR2 SYDVKM. The CDR3 DNA reads TGTGCCAGCAGCCGCCGCCAGATCAATCAGCCCCAGCATTTT. Translation gives CASSRRQINQPQHF.

In its sample, this clone was seen a few times. The chain has TRBV19 and TRBJ1-2; D gene unclear. The V end was cut by 5 bases, the J end by 11 bases, with 12 bases between. CDR1 and CDR2 (germline): LNHDA, SQIVND (reference sequence). The CDR3 covers 11 residues. The CDR3 DNA reads as TGTGCCAGTAGTTCGCCTAGGAGTTACACCTTC. Protein sequence: CASSSPRSYTF.

The chain couples TRBV7-2 to TRBJ1-2, with TRBD1 matching over 7 bases. V lost 2 bases to trimming and J lost 5 bases; unmatched junction nucleotides: 11. CDR3 size: 16 residues. The germline V gene has CDR1 SGHTA and CDR2 FQGNSA. CDR3 protein: CASSLLDRRNPYGYTF. For the CDR3, the DNA is TGTGCCAGCAGCTTATTGGACAGGCGGAATCCTTATGGCTACACCTTC.

The rearrangement links TRBV6-2 or TRBV6-3 to TRBJ2-1; 7 bases line up with TRBD2. CDR3 length: 15 amino acids. Germline-derived CDR1 and CDR2 are MNHEY and SVGEGT. J was trimmed by 10 bases and V by 1 base; bases with no gene match: 10. Written as DNA, the CDR3 is TGTGCCAGCAGTTACTTCGCGGGGGACCGTAGGGAGCAGTTCTTC. This sequence encodes CASSYFAGDRREQFF.

The rearrangement links TRBV6-2 or TRBV6-3 to TRBJ1-5; tentative D call: TRBD1 (5 bases). The V gene's germline CDR1 is MNHEY and CDR2 SVGEGT. This CDR3 is 11 amino acids long. Deletions cut 2 bases from V and 9 bases from J, with 5 bases between. The CDR3 loop is CASSYQGPQHF. DNA for the CDR3: TGTGCCAGCAGTTACCAGGGGCCCCAGCATTTT.

The rearrangement joins TRBV24-1 to TRBJ2-2, with 8 bases fitting TRBD1. CDR3 length: 16 residues. The V gene end was trimmed by 0 bases and the J gene end by 4 bases; junction bases not matched to a gene: 3. The germline CDR1 and CDR2 sequences are KGHDR and SFDVKD. CDR3 in DNA: TGTGCCACCAGTGATTTGCGGACAGGGCCCACCGGGGAGCTGTTTTTT. Translating it yields CATSDLRTGPTGELFF.

The V call is TRBV15, the J call TRBJ2-5, with D perhaps matching TRBD1 (6 bases). The CDR3 totals 16 residues. The germline V and J ends were trimmed by 0 bases and 5 bases, with 16 bases remaining between them. CDR1 is LNHNV, CDR2 YYDKDF, per germline (reference sequence). The chain's CDR3 is CATSREGGLGGETQYF. The CDR3 DNA reads as TGTGCCACCAGCAGAGAAGGGGGTCTGGGTGGGGAGACCCAGTACTTC. The variable domain in full, completed from reference TRBV15 and TRBJ2-5, reads DAMVIQNPRYQVTQFGKPVTLSCSQTLNHNVMYWYQQKSSQAPKLLFHYYDKDFNNEADTPDNFQSRRPNTSFCFLDIRSPGLGDTAMYLCATSREGGLGGETQYFGPGTRLLVL.

The CDR3 DNA follows: TGTGCCAGCAGTAGACCGTCAGGACAGCAAGAGACCCAGTACTTC. Amino acids: CASSRPSGQQETQYF. The V call is TRBV7-2, the J call TRBJ2-5, with a tentative D call TRBD1 (6 bases). Germline V lookup: CDR1 SGHTA, CDR2 FQGNSA. V lost 6 bases, J lost 2 bases, and 16 bases lay in between. There are 15 residues in the CDR3.

The V call is TRBV19, the J call TRBJ1-2; 7 bases are shared with TRBD1. Germline assignment: CDR1 LNHDA and CDR2 SQIVND (reference sequence). With V trimmed by 0 bases and J by 4 bases, 8 bases remained unmatched. This CDR3 spans 16 amino acids. The CDR3 DNA is TGTGCCAGTAGTATAGATCAGGGGGGACAGTCCTATGGCTACACCTTC. Translation gives CASSIDQGGQSYGYTF.

This clone was recorded many times. V usage is TRBV4-2 and J usage is TRBJ1-1; no clear D. CDR3 size: 12 residues. Germline lookup yields CDR1 LGHNA and CDR2 YNFKEQ. The V end was cut by 3 bases, the J end by 6 bases, with 8 bases between. In DNA, the CDR3 is TGTGCCAGCAGCCACGATAGATCTGAAGCTTTCTTT. This translates into CASSHDRSEAFF.

CDR3 protein: CASSRGVQETQYF. DNA for the CDR3: TGTGCCAGCAGCCGCGGGGTCCAAGAGACCCAGTACTTC. This rearrangement joins TRBV7-2 to TRBJ2-5, with D possibly TRBD2 on 6 matching bases. Deletions cut 5 bases from V and 1 base from J, with 8 bases between. Germline V gene lookup returns CDR1 SGHTA and CDR2 FQGNSA. There are 13 residues in the CDR3.

This rearrangement joins TRBV30 to TRBJ1-6; TRBD1 matches at 8 bases. The length of the CDR3 is 14 residues. CDR1 GTSNPN and CDR2 SVGIG come from the germline V gene (reference sequence). Unmatched junction bases numbered 8, after V lost 3 bases and J lost 10 bases. CDR3 sequence: CAWRQDRDVSPLHF. Written as DNA, the CDR3 is TGTGCCTGGAGGCAGGACAGGGATGTGTCACCCCTCCACTTT.

The chain has TRBV18 and TRBJ1-3; D is ambiguous. Germline V gene data show CDR1 as KGHSH and CDR2 as LQKENI. CDR3 size: 16 residues. With 2 bases removed from V and 2 bases from J, the gap between germline ends came to 13 bases. The DNA for the CDR3 is TGTGCCAGCTCACCAAACGGTAATTCGGCTGGAAACACCATATATTTT. Translated: CASSPNGNSAGNTIYF.

This clone was found a few times. The V gene is TRBV4-3, the J gene TRBJ1-4; 7 positions match TRBD1. The CDR3 sequence is 15 residues long. V lost 4 bases, J lost 6 bases, and 8 bases stayed unmatched. Germline V lookup: CDR1 LGHNA, CDR2 YSLEER. The CDR3 DNA reads TGCGCCAGCAGCCGTATGAGGGACAGCTATGAAAAACTGTTTTTT. Translating it yields CASSRMRDSYEKLFF.

The chain links TRBV7-6 to TRBJ2-1, with D uncertain. This CDR3 has 14 residues. In germline, CDR1 is SGHVS, CDR2 FNYEAQ. V was pared by 1 base and J by 7 bases, with 11 bases between. Here the CDR3 reads CASSLVSLPNEQFF. In DNA, the CDR3 is TGTGCCAGCAGCTTAGTAAGCTTACCAAATGAGCAGTTCTTC.

The chain couples TRBV6-5 to TRBJ1-1; 7 positions match TRBD1. The germline V gene has CDR1 MNHEY and CDR2 SVGAGI. The junction had 1 base not matched to a gene; V was cut back by 6 bases and J by 3 bases. CDR3 length: 12 residues. The CDR3 loop is CASRGQHTEAFF. Written as DNA, the CDR3 is TGTGCCAGCAGGGGACAGCACACTGAAGCTTTCTTT.

This clone was observed a few times. J is TRBJ1-6 and V is TRBV2; 7 positions match TRBD1. CDR1 is SNHLY, CDR2 FYNNEI, per germline. CDR3 length: 15 amino acids. V lost 7 bases, J lost 4 bases, and 7 bases stayed unmatched. This chain's CDR3 is CASIRDSVYNSPLHF. In DNA form, the CDR3 reads TGTGCCAGCATCAGGGACAGCGTTTATAATTCACCCCTCCACTTT.

The chain uses TRBV5-6 and TRBJ1-2; 9 positions match TRBD1. The length of the CDR3 is 17 residues. Per the germline V gene, CDR1 is SGHDT and CDR2 is YYEEEE. V was clipped by 4 bases and J by 4 bases; unmatched bases: 14. DNA for the CDR3: TGTGCCAGCAGCCTCAACATCCCGGGACAGGGAGCCTATGGCTACACCTTC. It encodes CASSLNIPGQGAYGYTF.

V gene TRBV11-2 combines with J gene TRBJ2-3, with 13 bases fitting TRBD2. CDR1 and CDR2 (germline): SGHAT, FQNNGV. V gave up 6 bases and J gave up 8 bases; unmatched junction bases: 8. The CDR3 sequence is 15 residues long. Written as DNA, the CDR3 is TGTGCCAGCAGTCGACTAGCGGGGGGCTTTGGTACGCAGTATTTT. It codes for CASSRLAGGFGTQYF.

The chain links TRBV5-1 to TRBJ1-1, with a weak D call TRBD1 (5 bases). With 0 bases removed from V and 0 bases from J, the gap between germline ends came to 12 bases. Germline CDR1 SGHRS, CDR2 YFSETQ. This CDR3 contains 16 residues. CDR3 residues: CASSLASLQVNTEAFF. CDR3 nucleotides: TGCGCCAGCAGCTTGGCCTCCCTACAGGTGAACACTGAAGCTTTCTTT.

The V gene is TRBV4-1, the J gene TRBJ1-1; D not certain. This CDR3 region has 15 residues. Trimming cost V 1 base and J 1 base, with 10 bases left between them. The germline gives CDR1 MGHRA, CDR2 YSYEKL. The CDR3 spells CASSQGVGSNTEAFF. The CDR3 DNA reads TGCGCCAGCAGCCAAGGTGTGGGCTCGAACACTGAAGCTTTCTTT.

V is TRBV7-3 and J is TRBJ1-1; D gene uncertain. Germline V gene lookup returns CDR1 SGHTA and CDR2 FQGTGA. This CDR3 spans 14 amino acids. V was pared by 1 base and J by 6 bases, with 12 bases between. This chain's CDR3 is CASSLNRQGAEAFF. For the CDR3, the DNA is TGTGCCAGCAGCTTAAATCGACAAGGCGCTGAAGCTTTCTTT.

The J gene is TRBJ2-2, the V gene TRBV9, with D possibly matching TRBD2 (6 bases). This CDR3 is 16 amino acids long. V gave up 0 bases and J gave up 5 bases, with 14 bases separating them. Germline V gene data show CDR1 as SGDLS and CDR2 as YYNGEE. CDR3: CASSVATGDITGELFF. DNA for the CDR3: TGTGCCAGCAGCGTAGCTACGGGAGACATTACCGGGGAGCTGTTTTTT.

The chain couples TRBV7-2 to TRBJ1-1; the D gene is possibly TRBD1 (6 bases). The V gene's germline CDR1 is SGHTA and CDR2 FQGNSA. V was clipped by 2 bases and J by 0 bases, with 10 bases between them. CDR3 length equals 15 residues. CDR3 sequence reads: CASSLQGLMNTEAFF. DNA for the CDR3: TGTGCCAGCAGCTTACAGGGGCTAATGAACACTGAAGCTTTCTTT.

The chain employs TRBV9 and TRBJ2-7; D uncertain. V lost 3 bases, J lost 0 bases, and 4 bases lay in between. The CDR3 has 12 residues. Per germline, CDR1 SGDLS and CDR2 YYNGEE. The CDR3 nucleotides read TGTGCCAGCAGCGGCAGCTCCTACGAGCAGTACTTC. It is translated as CASSGSSYEQYF.

This chain links TRBV28 with TRBJ2-2; 7 bases line up with TRBD1. Germline CDR1 and CDR2: MDHEN and SYDVKM. Trimming removed 4 bases from V and 7 bases from J; junction bases left unmatched: 6. The CDR3 extends over 14 amino acids. CDR3 amino acids: CASSSVQGIGELFF. The CDR3 nucleotides are TGTGCCAGCAGTTCGGTACAGGGGATCGGGGAGCTGTTTTTT.

The CDR3 DNA reads TGTGCCAGCAGCTTAGCTAGCGGGGTCTACGAGCAGTACTTC. Translated, it gives CASSLASGVYEQYF. The chain has TRBV7-2 and TRBJ2-7, with 8 bases aligning to TRBD2. Trimming took 0 bases from V and 3 from J; bases not matched to a gene: 1. The V gene's germline CDR1 is SGHTA and CDR2 FQGNSA. CDR3 length: 14 amino acids.

V is TRBV29-1 and J is TRBJ2-5; D perhaps matches TRBD1 (5 bases). Germline V gene data show CDR1 as SQVTM and CDR2 as ANQGSEA. V lost 6 bases and J lost 1, with 12 bases in between. There are 13 residues in the CDR3. For the CDR3, the DNA is TGCAGCGTCGCTCAGGGCCGCCAAGAGACCCAGTACTTC. It encodes CSVAQGRQETQYF. The full variable domain, rest sourced from reference TRBV29-1 and TRBJ2-5, is SAVISQKPSRDICQRGTSLTIQCQVDSQVTMMFWYRQQPGQSLTLIATANQGSEATYESGFVIDKFPISRPNLTFSTLTVSNMSPEDSSIYLCSVAQGRQETQYFGPGTRLLVL.